This TCR beta chain was recorded in a study of T cells after yellow fever vaccination. Study context: Some fractions had low cell numbers, and these were prepared with SMART-Seq v4 Ultra Low Input.

This clonotype occurred a few times. Its antigen is unidentified. The V gene's germline CDR1 is KGHDR and CDR2 SFDVKD. V lost 3 bases and J 6 bases, leaving 8 bases between the germline ends. The CDR3 runs to 13 residues. Synthesis of TCR cDNA relied on 5'RACE template switching, which attached a universal primer site and UMIs. TCRdb re-derived calls from the 5' RACE reads in MiXCR, one entry per CDR3 protein. Among around 550,000 distinct CDR3 sequences listed, under 25% were seen once. Findings and caveats of the study: In post-booster samples, most primary-vaccination clones reappeared (approximately 95% CD4, 70% to 90% CD8).

This sequence was found in a man aged 25 to 45 who received the YFV17D yellow fever vaccine. Sequencing was performed on PBMCs, taken 15 days after the yellow fever booster vaccination. V is TRBV24-1 and J is TRBJ2-1; TRBD1 might be the D (5 bases). The CDR3, as DNA: TGTGCCACCAGTGATCTGCAGGGCAATGAGCAGTTCTTC. Translation gives CATSDLQGNEQFF.